The 7 T cell receptor beta chains in this list originate from one sample, sequenced in a study. TCRdb re-derived calls from the RT-PCR reads in MiXCR, one entry per CDR3 protein. The sample contains more than 600,000 distinct CDR3 sequences, approximately 14% of which appear only once. The sequencing input was memory CD4+ T cells from blood. Receptors were obtained from a female donor in good health, serving as a healthy control.

Written as DNA, the CDR3 is TGTGCCAGCGCAGGTCGGCAGGGGACTTACGAGCAGTACTTC. This gives the protein CASAGRQGTYEQYF. V is TRBV27 and J is TRBJ2-7; perhaps D is TRBD1 or TRBD2 (6 bases each). The germline V gene encodes CDR1 MNHEY and CDR2 SMNVEV (reference sequence). With 8 bases removed from V and 4 bases from J, the gap between germline ends came to 18 bases. The CDR3 is made up of 14 amino acids.

This clonotype came up a few times. The J gene is TRBJ2-2, the V gene TRBV7-8, with 14 bases lining up with TRBD2. Unmatched junction bases numbered 2, after V lost 4 bases and J lost 4 bases. Germline assignment: CDR1 SGHVS and CDR2 FQNEAQ. CDR3 length: 16 amino acids. Here the CDR3 DNA reads TGTGCCAGCAGCTGGACTAGCGGGGGGTCCACCGGGGAGCTGTTTTTT. It specifies CASSWTSGGSTGELFF. Drawing the rest from reference TRBV7-8 and TRBJ2-2, the complete variable domain is GAGVSQSPRYKVAKRGQDVALRCDPISGHVSLFWYQQALGQGPEFLTYFQNEAQLDKSGLPSDRFFAERPEGSVSTLKIQRTQQEDSAVYLCASSWTSGGSTGELFFGEGSRLTVL.

The chain employs TRBV9 and TRBJ2-3; D is unclear. The CDR3 extends over 14 amino acids. CDR1 is SGDLS, CDR2 YYNGEE, per germline. Trimming shortened V by 2 bases and J by 1 base, and 8 bases separated the two germline ends. The CDR3, as DNA: TGTGCCAGCAGCGTGAACCCCGGCACAGATACGCAGTATTTT. The encoded protein is CASSVNPGTDTQYF.

This clonotype appeared once. The chain recombines TRBV28 with TRBJ2-3; no clear D. Between the trimmed V and J ends, which lost 5 bases and 1 base, there was a span of 13 bases. Germline CDR1 reads MDHEN; CDR2 reads SYDVKM. The CDR3 is 15 residues long. CDR3 bases: TGTGCCAGCAGTATTCCGGACGGAGGCACAGATACGCAGTATTTT. Translation: CASSIPDGGTDTQYF.

The chain employs TRBV11-2 and TRBJ2-5; unclear D gene. Germline lookup yields CDR1 SGHAT and CDR2 FQNNGV. The CDR3 is 13 amino acids. The ends were cut back, 4 bases at V and 3 bases at J, with 9 bases in the middle. CDR3 loop: CASSSTAKETQYF. DNA of the CDR3: TGTGCCAGCAGCTCCACAGCAAAAGAGACCCAGTACTTC.

The chain has TRBV7-2 and TRBJ2-5, with no clear D. With 1 base removed from V and 2 bases from J, the gap between germline ends came to 8 bases. This CDR3 contains 14 residues. Per the germline V gene, CDR1 is SGHTA and CDR2 is FQGNSA. Here the CDR3 DNA reads TGTGCCAGCAGCTTAGATCCAGGTCAAGAGACCCAGTACTTC. This translates into CASSLDPGQETQYF.

This clonotype was picked up a small number of times. The chain joins TRBV13 to TRBJ2-3, with TRBD2 matching over 7 bases. J lost 4 bases, V lost 3 bases, and 7 bases had no gene match. Per germline, CDR1 PRHDT and CDR2 FYEKMQ (reference sequence). CDR3 size: 15 residues. CDR3 residues: CASSFRAGLPDTQYF. Written as DNA, the CDR3 is TGTGCCAGCAGCTTCAGAGCGGGACTTCCAGATACGCAGTATTTT.